This T cell receptor (beta chain) was identified during a study of blood T cell repertoires in COVID-19. On the study more broadly: Nucleic acid was either cDNA or gDNA, and it came from T cells, B-cell-depleted T cells, or PBMCs.

Sequencing was performed with immunoSEQ multiplex PCR; in TCRdb, only in-frame clones are kept and a portion is missing. In the table there are about 100,000 clones, about four fifths of which are singletons. Trimming took off 5 bases at V and 4 bases at J, with 12 bases between the two ends. This CDR3 has 13 residues. Germline V gene sequence: CDR1 SGHDT, CDR2 YYEEEE. This clonotype was sampled from a woman in her sixties with acute or convalescent COVID-19. The specimen sequenced was peripheral blood. The chain has TRBV5-6 and TRBJ1-2; perhaps TRBD1 as D (5 bases). The CDR3 sequence: CASSTRVGYGYTF. The CDR3 DNA reads TGTGCCAGCAGTACCAGGGTCGGCTATGGCTACACCTTC.